The source of this T cell receptor beta chain is a study of shared clonotypes between healthy human individuals. As regards this clone: At the DNA level, this CDR3 is encoded by other sequences in the same sample as well.

The ends lost 3 bases at V and 4 bases at J; junction bases unmatched: 2. The CDR3 spans 14 residues. The V gene's germline CDR1 is LNHDA and CDR2 SQIVND (reference sequence). Profiled with immunoSEQ multiplex PCR; TCRdb holds only in-frame clones, not every one. The data show about 450,000 clones, roughly 83% seen once. Material: PBMCs. This sequence joins TRBV19 and TRBJ2-7; 11 nucleotides match TRBD1. This TCR was sampled from a woman aged 40-49 years in good health. Some clones in this sample may be carry-over from other donors' samples. Here the CDR3 DNA reads TGTGCCAGTAGTATCCGGGACAGGGGGTACGAGCAGTACTTC. Its protein product is CASSIRDRGYEQYF. Looking up the rest from reference TRBV19 and TRBJ2-7 gives the full variable domain: DGGITQSPKYLFRKEGQNVTLSCEQNLNHDAMYWYRQDPGQGLRLIYYSQIVNDFQKGDIAEGYSVSREKKESFPLTVTSAQKNPTAFYLCASSIRDRGYEQYFGPGTRLTVT.